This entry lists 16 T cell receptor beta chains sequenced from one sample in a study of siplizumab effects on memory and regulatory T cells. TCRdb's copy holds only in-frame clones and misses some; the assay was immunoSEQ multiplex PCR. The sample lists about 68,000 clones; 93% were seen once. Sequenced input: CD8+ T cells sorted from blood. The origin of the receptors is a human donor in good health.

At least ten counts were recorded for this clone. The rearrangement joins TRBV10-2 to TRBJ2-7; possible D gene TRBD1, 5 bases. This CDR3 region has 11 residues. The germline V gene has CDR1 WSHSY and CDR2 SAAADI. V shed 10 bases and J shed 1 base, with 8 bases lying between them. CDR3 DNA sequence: TGCGCCACAGGGCCGTCCTACGAGCAGTACTTC. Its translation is CATGPSYEQYF.

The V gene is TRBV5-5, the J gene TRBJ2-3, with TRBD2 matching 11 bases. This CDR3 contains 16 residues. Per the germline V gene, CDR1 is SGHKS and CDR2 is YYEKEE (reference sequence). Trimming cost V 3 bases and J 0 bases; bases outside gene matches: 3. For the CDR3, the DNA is TGTGCCAGCAGCTCCCTAGCGGGGGGAAGCACAGATACGCAGTATTTT. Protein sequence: CASSSLAGGSTDTQYF.

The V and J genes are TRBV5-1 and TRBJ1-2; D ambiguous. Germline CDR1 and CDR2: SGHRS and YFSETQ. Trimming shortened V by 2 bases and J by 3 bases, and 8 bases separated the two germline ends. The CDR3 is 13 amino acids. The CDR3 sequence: CASSFGVDYGYTF. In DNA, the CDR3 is TGCGCCAGCAGCTTCGGGGTAGACTATGGCTACACCTTC.

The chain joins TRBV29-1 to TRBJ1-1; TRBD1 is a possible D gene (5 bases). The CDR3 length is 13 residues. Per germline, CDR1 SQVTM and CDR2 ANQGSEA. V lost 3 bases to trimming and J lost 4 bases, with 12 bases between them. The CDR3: CSVEKGRGTEAFF. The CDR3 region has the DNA TGCAGCGTTGAGAAGGGGCGGGGCACTGAAGCTTTCTTT.

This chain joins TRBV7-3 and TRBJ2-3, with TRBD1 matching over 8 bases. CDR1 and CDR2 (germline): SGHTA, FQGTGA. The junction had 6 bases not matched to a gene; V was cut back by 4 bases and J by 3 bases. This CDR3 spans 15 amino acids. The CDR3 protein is CASSWTGIVTDTQYF. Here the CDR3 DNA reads TGTGCCAGCAGCTGGACAGGGATTGTTACAGATACGCAGTATTTT.

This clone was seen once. The chain's CDR3 is CASSWPGTRYEQYF. For the CDR3, the DNA is TGTGCCAGCAGCTGGCCCGGGACTAGATACGAGCAGTACTTC. The rearrangement uses TRBV13 and TRBJ2-7, with TRBD2 matching 8 bases. Trimming cost V 4 bases and J 4 bases; bases outside gene matches: 6. Germline V gene lookup returns CDR1 PRHDT and CDR2 FYEKMQ (reference sequence). This CDR3 comprises 14 residues.

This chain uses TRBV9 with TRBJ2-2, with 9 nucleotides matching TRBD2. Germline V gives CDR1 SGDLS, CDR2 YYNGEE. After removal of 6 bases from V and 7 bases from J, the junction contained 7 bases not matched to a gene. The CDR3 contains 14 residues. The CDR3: CASTQAGGIGELFF. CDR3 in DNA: TGTGCCAGCACGCAAGCGGGGGGAATCGGGGAGCTGTTTTTT.

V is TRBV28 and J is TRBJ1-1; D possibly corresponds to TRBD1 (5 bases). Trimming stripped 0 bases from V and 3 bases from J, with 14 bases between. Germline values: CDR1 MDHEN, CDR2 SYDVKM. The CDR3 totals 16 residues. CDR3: CASSLWQGAIYTEAFF. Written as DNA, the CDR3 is TGTGCCAGCAGTTTATGGCAGGGTGCAATTTACACTGAAGCTTTCTTT.

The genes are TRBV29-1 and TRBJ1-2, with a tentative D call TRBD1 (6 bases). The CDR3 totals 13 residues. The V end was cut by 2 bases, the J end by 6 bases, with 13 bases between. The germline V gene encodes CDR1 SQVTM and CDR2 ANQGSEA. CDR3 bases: TGCAGCGTTGAAACGGCAGGGGAAAATGGCTACACCTTC. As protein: CSVETAGENGYTF.

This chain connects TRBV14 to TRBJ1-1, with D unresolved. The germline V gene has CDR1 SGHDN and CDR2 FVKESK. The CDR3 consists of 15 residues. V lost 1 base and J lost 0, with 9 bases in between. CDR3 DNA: TGTGCCAGCAGCCAAGTTGGCGGATTGAACACTGAAGCTTTCTTT. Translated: CASSQVGGLNTEAFF.

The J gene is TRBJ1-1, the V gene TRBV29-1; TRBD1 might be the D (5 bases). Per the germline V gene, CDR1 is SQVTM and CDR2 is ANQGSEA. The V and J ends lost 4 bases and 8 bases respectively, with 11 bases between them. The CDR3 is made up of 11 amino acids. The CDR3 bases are TGCAGCGTTGTGGTGGGGACCGAAGCTTTCTTT. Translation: CSVVVGTEAFF.

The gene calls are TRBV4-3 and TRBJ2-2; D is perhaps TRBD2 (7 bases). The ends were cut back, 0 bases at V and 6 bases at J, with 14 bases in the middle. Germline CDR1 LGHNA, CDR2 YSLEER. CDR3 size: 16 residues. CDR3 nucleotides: TGCGCCAGCAGCCAAGATGCGGGGGCTCCGGCCGGGGAGCTGTTTTTT. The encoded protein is CASSQDAGAPAGELFF.

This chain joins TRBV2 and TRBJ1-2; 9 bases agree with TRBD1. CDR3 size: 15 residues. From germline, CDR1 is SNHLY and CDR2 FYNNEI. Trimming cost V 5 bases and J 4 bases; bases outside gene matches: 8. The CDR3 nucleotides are TGTGCCAGCAGTCCAACAGGGGGCGAAGGCTATGGCTACACCTTC. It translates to CASSPTGGEGYGYTF.

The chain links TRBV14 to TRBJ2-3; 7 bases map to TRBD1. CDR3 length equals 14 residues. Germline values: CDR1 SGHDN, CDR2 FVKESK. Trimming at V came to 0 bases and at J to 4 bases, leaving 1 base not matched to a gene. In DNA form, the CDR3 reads TGTGCCAGCAGCCAAGAAGGGGGCTCAGATACGCAGTATTTT. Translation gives CASSQEGGSDTQYF. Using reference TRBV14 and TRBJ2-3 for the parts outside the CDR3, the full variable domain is EAGVTQFPSHSVIEKGQTVTLRCDPISGHDNLYWYRRVMGKEIKFLLHFVKESKQDESGMPNNRFLAERTGGTYSTLKVQPAELEDSGVYFCASSQEGGSDTQYFGPGTRLTVL.

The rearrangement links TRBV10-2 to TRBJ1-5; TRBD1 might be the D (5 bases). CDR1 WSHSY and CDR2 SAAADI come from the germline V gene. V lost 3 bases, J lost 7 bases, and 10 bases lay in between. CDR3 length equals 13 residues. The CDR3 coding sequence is TGCGCCAGCAGTGAAGGGGTTACGCAGCCCCAGCATTTT. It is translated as CASSEGVTQPQHF.

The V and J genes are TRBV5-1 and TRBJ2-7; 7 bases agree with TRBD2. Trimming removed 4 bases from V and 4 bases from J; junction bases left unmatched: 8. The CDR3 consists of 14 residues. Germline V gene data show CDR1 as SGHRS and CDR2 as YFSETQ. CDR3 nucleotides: TGCGCCAGCAGCCTTTTGGCTAGCGGTTACGAGCAGTACTTC. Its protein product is CASSLLASGYEQYF. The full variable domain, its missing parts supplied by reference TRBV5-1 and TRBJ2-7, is KAGVTQTPRYLIKTRGQQVTLSCSPISGHRSVSWYQQTPGQGLQFLFEYFSETQRNKGNFPGRFSGRQFSNSRSEMNVSTLELGDSALYLCASSLLASGYEQYFGPGTRLTVT.